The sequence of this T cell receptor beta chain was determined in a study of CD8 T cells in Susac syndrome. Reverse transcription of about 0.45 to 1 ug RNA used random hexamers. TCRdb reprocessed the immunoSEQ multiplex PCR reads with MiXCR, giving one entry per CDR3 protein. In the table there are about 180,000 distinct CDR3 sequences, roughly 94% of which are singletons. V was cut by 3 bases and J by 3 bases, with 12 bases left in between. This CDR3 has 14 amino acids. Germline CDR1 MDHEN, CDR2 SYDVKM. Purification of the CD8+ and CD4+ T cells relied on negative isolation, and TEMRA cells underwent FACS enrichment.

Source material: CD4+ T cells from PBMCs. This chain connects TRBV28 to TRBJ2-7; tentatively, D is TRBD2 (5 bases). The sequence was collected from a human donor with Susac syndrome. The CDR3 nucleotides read TGTGCCAGCAGTTTTCCGGGGATGTTCTACGAGCAGTACTTC. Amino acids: CASSFPGMFYEQYF.